The clone carrying this T cell receptor beta chain has only a few counts. The J segment lost 0 bases and the V segment lost 1 base, leaving 0 bases of the junction unmatched. CDR3 length: 15 amino acids. The germline CDR1 and CDR2 sequences are LGHNA and YNFKEQ. This specimen comes from a study of cytomegalovirus exposure and HLA in healthy donors. Sequencing was performed with immunoSEQ multiplex PCR; in TCRdb, only in-frame clones are kept and a portion is missing. The sample carries approximately 150,000 clones, roughly 90% recorded once. The sample consisted of PBMCs. V is TRBV4-2 and J is TRBJ2-5, with 9 bases aligning to TRBD2. The sequence was collected from a man aged 18 to 35 in good health and CMV-seropositive. The CDR3 loop reads CASSQGGRDQETQYF. For the CDR3, the DNA is TGTGCCAGCAGCCAAGGCGGGAGGGACCAAGAGACCCAGTACTTC.